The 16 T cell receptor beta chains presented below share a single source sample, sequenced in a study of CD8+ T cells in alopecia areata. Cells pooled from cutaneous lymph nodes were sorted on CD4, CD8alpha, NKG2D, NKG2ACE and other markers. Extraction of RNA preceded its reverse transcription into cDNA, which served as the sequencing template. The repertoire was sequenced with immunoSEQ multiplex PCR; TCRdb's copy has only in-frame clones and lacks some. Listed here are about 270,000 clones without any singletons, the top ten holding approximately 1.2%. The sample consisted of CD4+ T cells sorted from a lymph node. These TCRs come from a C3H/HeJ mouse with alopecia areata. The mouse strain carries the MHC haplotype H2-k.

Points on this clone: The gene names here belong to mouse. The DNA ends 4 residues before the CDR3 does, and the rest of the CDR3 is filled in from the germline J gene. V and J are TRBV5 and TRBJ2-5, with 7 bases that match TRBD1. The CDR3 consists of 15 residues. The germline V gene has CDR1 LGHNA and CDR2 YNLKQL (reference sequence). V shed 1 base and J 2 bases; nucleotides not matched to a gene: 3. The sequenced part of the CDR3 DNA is TGTGCCAGCAGCCAAGTCTCAGGGGGCCAAGAC. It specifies CASSQVSGGQD. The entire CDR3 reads CASSQVSGGQDTQYF.

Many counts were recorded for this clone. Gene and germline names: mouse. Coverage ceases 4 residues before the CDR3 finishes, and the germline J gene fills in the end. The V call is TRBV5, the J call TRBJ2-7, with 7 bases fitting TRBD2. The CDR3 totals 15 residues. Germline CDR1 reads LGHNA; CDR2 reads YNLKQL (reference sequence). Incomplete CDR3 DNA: TGTGCCAGCAGCCCCACCCGGGGCTGGGGGTAT. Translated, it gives CASSPTRGWGY. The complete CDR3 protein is CASSPTRGWGYEQYF.

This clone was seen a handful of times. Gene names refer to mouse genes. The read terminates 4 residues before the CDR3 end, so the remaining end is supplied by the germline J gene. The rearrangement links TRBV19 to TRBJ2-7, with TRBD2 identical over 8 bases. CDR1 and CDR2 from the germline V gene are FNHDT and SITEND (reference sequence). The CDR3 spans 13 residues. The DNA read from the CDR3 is TGTGCCAGCAGTATAGACTGGGGGAAT. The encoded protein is CASSIDWGN. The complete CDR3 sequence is CASSIDWGNEQYF. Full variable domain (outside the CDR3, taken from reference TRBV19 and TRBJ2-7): GGIITQTPKFLIGQEGQKLTLKCQQNFNHDTMYWYRQDSGKGLRLIYYSITENDLQKGDLSEGYDASREKKSSFSLTVTSAQKNEMAVFLCASSIDWGNEQYFGPGTRLTVL.

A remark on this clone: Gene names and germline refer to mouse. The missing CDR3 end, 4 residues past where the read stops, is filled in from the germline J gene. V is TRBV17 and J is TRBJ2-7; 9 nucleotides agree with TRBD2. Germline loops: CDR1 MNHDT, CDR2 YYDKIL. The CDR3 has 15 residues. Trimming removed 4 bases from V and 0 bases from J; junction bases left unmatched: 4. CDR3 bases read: TGTGCTAGCAGTACAGACTGGGGGAGCTCCTAT. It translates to CASSTDWGSSY. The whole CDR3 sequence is CASSTDWGSSYEQYF.

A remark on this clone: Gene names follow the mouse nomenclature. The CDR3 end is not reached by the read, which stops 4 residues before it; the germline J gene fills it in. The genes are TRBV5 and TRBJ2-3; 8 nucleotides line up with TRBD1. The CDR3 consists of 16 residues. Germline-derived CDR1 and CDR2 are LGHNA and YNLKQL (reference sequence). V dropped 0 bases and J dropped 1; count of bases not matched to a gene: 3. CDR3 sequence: CASSQDWGQGAETLYF. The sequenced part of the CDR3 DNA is TGTGCCAGCAGCCAAGATTGGGGACAGGGTGCAGAA.

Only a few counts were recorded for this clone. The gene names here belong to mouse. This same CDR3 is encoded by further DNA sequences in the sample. The CDR3 spells CASSRLGNQDTQYF. CDR3 DNA (partial): TGTGCCAGCAGTCGACTGGGTAACCAAGAC. The rearrangement uses TRBV13-3 and TRBJ2-5, with 7 bases fitting TRBD2. The read stops 4 residues short of the end of the CDR3; the missing end is completed from the germline J gene. V shed 4 bases, J shed 0 bases, and the junction held 2 bases outside the gene matches. The length of the CDR3 is 14 residues. Germline lookup yields CDR1 NNHDY and CDR2 SYVADS. Full variable domain (outside the CDR3, taken from reference TRBV13-3 and TRBJ2-5): EAAVTQSPRSKVAVTGGKVTLSCHQTNNHDYMYWYRQDTGHGLRLIHYSYVADSTEKGDIPDGYKASRPSQENFSLILELASLSQTAVYFCASSRLGNQDTQYFGPGTRLLVL.

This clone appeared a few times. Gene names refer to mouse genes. This chain's CDR3 is CTCSASAETLYF. CDR3 DNA, as far as it was read: TGCACCTGCAGTGCCTCGGCAGAA. The chain couples TRBV1 to TRBJ2-3, with D unclear. Read coverage stops 4 residues before the CDR3 terminus; the germline J gene supplies the remainder. Trimming shortened V by 3 bases and J by 3 bases, and 4 bases separated the two germline ends. Germline CDR1 and CDR2: NSQYPW and LRSPGD (reference sequence). This CDR3 comprises 12 residues.

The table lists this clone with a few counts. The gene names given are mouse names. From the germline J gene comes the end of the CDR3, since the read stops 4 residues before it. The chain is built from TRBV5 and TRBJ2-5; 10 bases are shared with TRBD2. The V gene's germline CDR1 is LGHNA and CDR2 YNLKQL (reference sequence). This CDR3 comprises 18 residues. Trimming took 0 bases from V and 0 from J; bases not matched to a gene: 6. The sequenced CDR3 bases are TGTGCCAGCAGCCAAGATTCTGGGGACTGGGGTAACCAAGAC. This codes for CASSQDSGDWGNQD. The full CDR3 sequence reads CASSQDSGDWGNQDTQYF.

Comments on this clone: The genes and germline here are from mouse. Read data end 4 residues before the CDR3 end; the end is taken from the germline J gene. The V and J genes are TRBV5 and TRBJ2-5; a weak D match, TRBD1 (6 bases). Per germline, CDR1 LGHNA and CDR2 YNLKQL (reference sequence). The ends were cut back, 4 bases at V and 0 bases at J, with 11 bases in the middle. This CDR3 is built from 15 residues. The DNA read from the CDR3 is TGTGCCAGCAGCCGGGGACACTTTAACCAAGAC. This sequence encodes CASSRGHFNQD. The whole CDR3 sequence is CASSRGHFNQDTQYF.

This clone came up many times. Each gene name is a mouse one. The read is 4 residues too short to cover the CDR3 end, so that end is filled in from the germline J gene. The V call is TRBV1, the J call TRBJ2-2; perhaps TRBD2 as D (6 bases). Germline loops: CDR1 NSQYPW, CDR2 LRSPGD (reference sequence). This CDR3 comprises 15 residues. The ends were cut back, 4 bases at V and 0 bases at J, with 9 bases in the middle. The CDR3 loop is CTCSGTAANTGQLYF. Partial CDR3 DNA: TGCACCTGCAGTGGGACTGCCGCAAACACCGGG.

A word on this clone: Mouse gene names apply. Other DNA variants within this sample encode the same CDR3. Partial CDR3 DNA: TGTGCCAGCAGTATACTTGGGGGGGACTAT. It codes for CASSILGGDY. The entire CDR3 protein reads CASSILGGDYEQYF. The rearrangement joins TRBV19 to TRBJ2-7; 8 nucleotides agree with TRBD2. The missing CDR3 end, 4 residues past where the read stops, is filled in from the germline J gene. Trimming cost V 1 base and J 3 bases; bases outside gene matches: 3. This CDR3 comprises 14 residues. Germline CDR1 reads FNHDT; CDR2 reads SITEND (reference sequence).

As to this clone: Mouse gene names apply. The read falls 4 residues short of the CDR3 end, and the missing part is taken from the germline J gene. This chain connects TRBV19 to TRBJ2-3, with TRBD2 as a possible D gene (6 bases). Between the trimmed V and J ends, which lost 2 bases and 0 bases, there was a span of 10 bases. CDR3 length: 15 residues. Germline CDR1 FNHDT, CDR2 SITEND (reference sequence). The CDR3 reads CASSMSGGSAETLYF. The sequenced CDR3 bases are TGTGCCAGCAGTATGAGTGGGGGAAGTGCAGAA. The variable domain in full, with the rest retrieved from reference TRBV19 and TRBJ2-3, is GGIITQTPKFLIGQEGQKLTLKCQQNFNHDTMYWYRQDSGKGLRLIYYSITENDLQKGDLSEGYDASREKKSSFSLTVTSAQKNEMAVFLCASSMSGGSAETLYFGSGTRLTVL.

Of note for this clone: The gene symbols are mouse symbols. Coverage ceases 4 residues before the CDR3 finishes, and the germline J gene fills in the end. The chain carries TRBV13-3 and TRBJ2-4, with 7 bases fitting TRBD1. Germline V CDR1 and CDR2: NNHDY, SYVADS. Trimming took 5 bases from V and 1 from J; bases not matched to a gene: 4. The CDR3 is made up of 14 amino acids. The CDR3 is CASRQGRGQNTLYF. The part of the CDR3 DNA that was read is TGTGCCAGCAGACAGGGGAGAGGTCAAAAC.

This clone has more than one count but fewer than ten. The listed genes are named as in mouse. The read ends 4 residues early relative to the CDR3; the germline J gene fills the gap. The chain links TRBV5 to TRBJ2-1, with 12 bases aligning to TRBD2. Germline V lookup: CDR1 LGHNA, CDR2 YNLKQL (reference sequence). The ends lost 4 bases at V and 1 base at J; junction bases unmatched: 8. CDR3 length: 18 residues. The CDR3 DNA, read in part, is TGTGCCAGCAGCCTCCGGGACTGGGGGGAGGTAAACTATGCT. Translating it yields CASSLRDWGEVNYA. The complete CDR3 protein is CASSLRDWGEVNYAEQFF.

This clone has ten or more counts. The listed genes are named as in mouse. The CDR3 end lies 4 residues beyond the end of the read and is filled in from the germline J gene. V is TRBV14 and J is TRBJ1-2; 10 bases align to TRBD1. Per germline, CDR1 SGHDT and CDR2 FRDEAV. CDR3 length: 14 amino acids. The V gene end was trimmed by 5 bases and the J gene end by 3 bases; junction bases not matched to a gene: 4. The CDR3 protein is CASSTGTGDSDYTF. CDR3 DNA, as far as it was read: TGTGCCAGCAGCACCGGGACAGGGGACTCC. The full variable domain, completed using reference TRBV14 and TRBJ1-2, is EAGVTQSPRYAVLQEGQAVSFWCDPISGHDTLYWYQQPRDQGPQLLVYFRDEAVIDNSQLPSDRFSAVRPKGTNSTLKIQSAKQGDTATYLCASSTGTGDSDYTFGSGTRLLVI.

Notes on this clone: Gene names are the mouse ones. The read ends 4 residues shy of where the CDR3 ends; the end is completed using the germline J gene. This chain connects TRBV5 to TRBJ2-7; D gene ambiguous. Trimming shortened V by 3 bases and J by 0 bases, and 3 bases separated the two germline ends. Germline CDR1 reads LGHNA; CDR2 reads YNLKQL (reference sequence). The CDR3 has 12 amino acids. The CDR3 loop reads CASSHPSYEQYF. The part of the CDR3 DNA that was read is TGTGCCAGCAGCCATCCCTCCTAT.